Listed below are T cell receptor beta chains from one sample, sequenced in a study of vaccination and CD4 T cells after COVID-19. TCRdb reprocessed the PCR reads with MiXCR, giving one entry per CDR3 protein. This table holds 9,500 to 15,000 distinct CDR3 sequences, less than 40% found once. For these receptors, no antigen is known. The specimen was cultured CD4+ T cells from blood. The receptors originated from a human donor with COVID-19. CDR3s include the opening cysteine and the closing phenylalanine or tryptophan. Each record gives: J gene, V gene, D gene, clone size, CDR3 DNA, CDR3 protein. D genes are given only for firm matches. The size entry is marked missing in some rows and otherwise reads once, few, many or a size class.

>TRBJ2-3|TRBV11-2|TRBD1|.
TGTGCCAGCAGCGGGACAGCAAGCACAGATACGCAGTATTTT
CASSGTASTDTQYF
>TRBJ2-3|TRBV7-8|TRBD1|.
TGTGCCAGCAGCTTAGAGGGCGACAGGGGCCCAGATACGCAGTATTTT
CASSLEGDRGPDTQYF
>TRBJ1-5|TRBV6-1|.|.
TGTGCCAGCAGTGGCAGGGGTATTCAGCCCCAGCATTTT
CASSGRGIQPQHF
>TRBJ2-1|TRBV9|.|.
TGTGCCAGCAGCGTAGGGCGGCTCTCCTACAATGAGCAGTTCTTC
CASSVGRLSYNEQFF
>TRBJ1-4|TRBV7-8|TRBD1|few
TGTGCCAGCAGCTTCACAGGGGTTAATGAAAAACTGTTTTTT
CASSFTGVNEKLFF
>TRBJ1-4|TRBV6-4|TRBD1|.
TGTGCCAGCAGTGGGCCCGGGACAGACAATGAAAAACTGTTTTTT
CASSGPGTDNEKLFF
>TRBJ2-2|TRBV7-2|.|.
TGTGCCAGCAGCTTACCAACGAACACCGGGGAGCTGTTTTTT
CASSLPTNTGELFF
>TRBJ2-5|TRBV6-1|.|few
TGTGCCAGCAGTGAAATGTGGGATATCCAAGAGACCCAGTACTTC
CASSEMWDIQETQYF
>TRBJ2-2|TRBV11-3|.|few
TGTGCCAGCAGCCCCCGGATCGGGTCATCTGGGGAGCTGTTTTTT
CASSPRIGSSGELFF
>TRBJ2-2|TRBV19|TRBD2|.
TGTGCCAGTAGTATAGTTATAGCGGGGGGGACCGGGGAGCTGTTTTTT
CASSIVIAGGTGELFF
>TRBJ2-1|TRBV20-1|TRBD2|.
TGCAGTGCTAGATCGGGGACTAGCGGGGGGGCACCTGAGCAGTTCTTC
CSARSGTSGGAPEQFF
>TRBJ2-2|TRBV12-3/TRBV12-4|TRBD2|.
TGTGCCAGCAGTTCTCATCTAGCGGGCCCTTTGAACACCGGGGAGCTGTTTTTT
CASSSHLAGPLNTGELFF
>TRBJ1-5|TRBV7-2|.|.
TGTGCCAGCAGCTACCGGCCAGGGGAGAATCAGCCCCAGCATTTT
CASSYRPGENQPQHF
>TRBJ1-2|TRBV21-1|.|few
TGTGCCAGCAGGGGACAAAATGGCTACACCTTC
CASRGQNGYTF
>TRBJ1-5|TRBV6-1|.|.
TGTGCCAGCAGTGAACGTAGTGGTAGGGGAAGTCAGCCCCAGCATTTT
CASSERSGRGSQPQHF
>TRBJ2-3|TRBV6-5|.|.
TGTGCCAGCAGTTGGGGTGGGACCTCTGAAATGGGAAGCACAGATACGCAGTATTTT
CASSWGGTSEMGSTDTQYF
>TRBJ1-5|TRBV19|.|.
TGTGCCAGTAGTAAACAGGGTGGCGCCCAGCCCCAGCATTTT
CASSKQGGAQPQHF
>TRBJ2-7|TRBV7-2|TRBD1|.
TGTGCCGGCAGCCGGGACAGCCCCGAGCAGTACTTC
CAGSRDSPEQYF
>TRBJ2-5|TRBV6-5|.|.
TGTGCCAGCAGTAACCCGAGGAATCGGGGGAGTGGGGAGACCCAGTACTTC
CASSNPRNRGSGETQYF